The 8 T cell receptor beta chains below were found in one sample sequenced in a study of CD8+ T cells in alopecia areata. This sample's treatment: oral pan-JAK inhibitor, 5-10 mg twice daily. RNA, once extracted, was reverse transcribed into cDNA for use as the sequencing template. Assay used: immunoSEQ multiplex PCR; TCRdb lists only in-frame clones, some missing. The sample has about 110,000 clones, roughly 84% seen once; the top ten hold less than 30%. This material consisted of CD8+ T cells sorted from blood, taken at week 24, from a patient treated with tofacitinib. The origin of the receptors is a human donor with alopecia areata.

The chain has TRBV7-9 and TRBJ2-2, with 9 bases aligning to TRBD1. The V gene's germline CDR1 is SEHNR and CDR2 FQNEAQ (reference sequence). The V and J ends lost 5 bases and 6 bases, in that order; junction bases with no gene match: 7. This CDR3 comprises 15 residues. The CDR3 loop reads CASSRWGQGAGELFF. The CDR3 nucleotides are TGTGCCAGCAGCCGTTGGGGACAGGGCGCCGGGGAGCTGTTTTTT. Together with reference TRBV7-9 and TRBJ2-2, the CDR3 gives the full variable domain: DTGVSQNPRHKITKRGQNVTFRCDPISEHNRLYWYRQTLGQGPEFLTYFQNEAQLEKSRLLSDRFSAERPKGSFSTLEIQRTEQGDSAMYLCASSRWGQGAGELFFGEGSRLTVL.

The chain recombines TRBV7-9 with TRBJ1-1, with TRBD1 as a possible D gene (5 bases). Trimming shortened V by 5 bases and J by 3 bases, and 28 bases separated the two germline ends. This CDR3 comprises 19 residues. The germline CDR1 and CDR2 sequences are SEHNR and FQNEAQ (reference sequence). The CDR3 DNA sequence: TGTGCCAGCAGCGATGGAACCCGGGACCGCCGGTTGGGGGACACTGAAGCTTTCTTT. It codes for CASSDGTRDRRLGDTEAFF.

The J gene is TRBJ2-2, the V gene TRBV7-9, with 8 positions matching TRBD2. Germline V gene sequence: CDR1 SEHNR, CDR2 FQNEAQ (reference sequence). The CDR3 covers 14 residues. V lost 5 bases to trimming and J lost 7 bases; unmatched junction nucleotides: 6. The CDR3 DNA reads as TGTGCCAGCAGCCAGGGACTAGATGGCGGGGAGCTGTTTTTT. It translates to CASSQGLDGGELFF.

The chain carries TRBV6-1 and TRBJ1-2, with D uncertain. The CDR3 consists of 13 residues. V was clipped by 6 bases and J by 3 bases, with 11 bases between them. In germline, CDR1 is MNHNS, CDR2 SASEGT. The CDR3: CASSPWEDYGYTF. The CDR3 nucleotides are TGTGCCAGCAGCCCCTGGGAGGACTATGGCTACACCTTC.

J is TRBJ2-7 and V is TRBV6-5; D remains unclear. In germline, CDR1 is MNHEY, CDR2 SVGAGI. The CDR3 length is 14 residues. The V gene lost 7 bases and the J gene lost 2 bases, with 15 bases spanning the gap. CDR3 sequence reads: CASTSSTRPYEQYF. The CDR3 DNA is TGTGCCAGCACCTCATCGACCAGACCCTACGAGCAGTACTTC.

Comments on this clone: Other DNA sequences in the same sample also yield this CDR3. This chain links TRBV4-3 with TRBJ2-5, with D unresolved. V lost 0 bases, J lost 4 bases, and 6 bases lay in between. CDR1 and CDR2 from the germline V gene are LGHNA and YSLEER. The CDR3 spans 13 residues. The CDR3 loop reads CASSQDTGETQYF. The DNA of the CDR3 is TGCGCCAGCAGCCAAGATACCGGAGAGACCCAGTACTTC.

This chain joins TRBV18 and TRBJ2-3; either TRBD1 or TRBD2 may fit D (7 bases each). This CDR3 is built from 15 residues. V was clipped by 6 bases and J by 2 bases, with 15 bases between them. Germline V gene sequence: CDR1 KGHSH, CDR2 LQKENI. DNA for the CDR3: TGTGCCAGCTCGCAGGGGGGGACAGCCACAGATACGCAGTATTTT. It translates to CASSQGGTATDTQYF.

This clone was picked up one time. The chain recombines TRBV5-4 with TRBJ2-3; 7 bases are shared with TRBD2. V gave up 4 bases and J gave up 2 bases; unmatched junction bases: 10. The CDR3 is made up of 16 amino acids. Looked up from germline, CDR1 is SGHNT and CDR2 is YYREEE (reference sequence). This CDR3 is CASSLPASGDTDTQYF. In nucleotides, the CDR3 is TGTGCCAGCAGCCTCCCCGCGAGCGGGGACACAGATACGCAGTATTTT.